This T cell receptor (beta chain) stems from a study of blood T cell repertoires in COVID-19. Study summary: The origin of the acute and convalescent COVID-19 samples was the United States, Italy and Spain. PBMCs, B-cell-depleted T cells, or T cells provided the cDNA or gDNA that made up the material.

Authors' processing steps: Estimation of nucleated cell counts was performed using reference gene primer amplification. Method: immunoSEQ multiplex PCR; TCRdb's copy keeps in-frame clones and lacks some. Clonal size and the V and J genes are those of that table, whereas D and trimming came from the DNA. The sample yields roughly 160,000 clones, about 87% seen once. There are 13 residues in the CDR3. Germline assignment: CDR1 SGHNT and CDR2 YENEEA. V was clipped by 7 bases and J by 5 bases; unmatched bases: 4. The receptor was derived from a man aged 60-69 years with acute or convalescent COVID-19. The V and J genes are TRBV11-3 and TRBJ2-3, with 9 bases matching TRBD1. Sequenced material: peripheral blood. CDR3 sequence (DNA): TGTGCCAGCACCACGGACAGGGGAGATACGCAGTATTTT. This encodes CASTTDRGDTQYF.